The subject of this entry is one TCR beta chain. These data come from a study of CD8 T cells in Susac syndrome. A quantity of roughly 0.5 to 1 ug RNA underwent reverse transcription using random hexamers. The TCR beta CDR3 was amplified by immunoSEQ multiplex PCR across 54 Vbeta, 13 Jbeta. TCRdb reprocessed the immunoSEQ multiplex PCR reads via MiXCR and lists one record per CDR3 protein. The table shows over 95,000 distinct CDR3 sequences, with 92% occurring only once. The authors negatively isolated CD8+ and CD4+ T cells and FACS-enriched TEMRA cells. V was clipped by 1 base and J by 4 bases, with 5 bases between them. CDR1 is MNHEY, CDR2 SMNVEV, per germline (reference sequence). The CDR3 has 13 residues.

The chain uses TRBV27 and TRBJ2-1; D remains unclear. Sequenced: CD8+ T cells from PBMCs. This receptor was taken from a human donor in good health. This CDR3 is CASSLWDYNEQFF. CDR3 sequence (DNA): TGTGCCAGCAGTTTATGGGATTACAATGAGCAGTTCTTC.